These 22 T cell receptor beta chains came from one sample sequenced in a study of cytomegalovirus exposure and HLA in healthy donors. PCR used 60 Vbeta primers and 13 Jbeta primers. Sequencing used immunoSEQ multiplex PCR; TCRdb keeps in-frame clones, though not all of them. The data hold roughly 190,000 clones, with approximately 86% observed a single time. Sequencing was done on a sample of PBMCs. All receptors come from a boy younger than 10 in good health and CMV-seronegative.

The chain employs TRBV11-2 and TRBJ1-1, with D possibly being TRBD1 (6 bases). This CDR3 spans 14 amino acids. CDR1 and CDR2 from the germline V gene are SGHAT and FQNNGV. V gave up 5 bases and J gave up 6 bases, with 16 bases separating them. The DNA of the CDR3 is TGTGCCAGCAGCCCCCGGGGGGCCCCCCCTGAAGCTTTCTTT. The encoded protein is CASSPRGAPPEAFF.

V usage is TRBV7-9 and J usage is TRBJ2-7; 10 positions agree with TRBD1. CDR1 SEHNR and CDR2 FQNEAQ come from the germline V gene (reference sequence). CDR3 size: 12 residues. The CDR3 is CAIPGQGIEQYF. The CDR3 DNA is TGTGCGATTCCGGGACAGGGGATCGAGCAGTACTTC.

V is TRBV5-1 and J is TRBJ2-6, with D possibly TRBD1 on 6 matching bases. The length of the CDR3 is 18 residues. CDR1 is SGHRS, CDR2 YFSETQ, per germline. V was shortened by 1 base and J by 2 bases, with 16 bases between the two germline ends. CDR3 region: CASSLIVQGQAGANVLTF. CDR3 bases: TGCGCCAGCAGCTTGATAGTTCAGGGGCAAGCTGGGGCCAACGTCCTGACTTTC.

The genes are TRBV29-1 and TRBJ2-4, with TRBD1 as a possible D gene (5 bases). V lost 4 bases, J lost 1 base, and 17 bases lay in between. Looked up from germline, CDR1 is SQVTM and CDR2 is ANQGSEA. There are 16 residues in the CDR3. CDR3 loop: CSVGYTTGIAKNIQYF. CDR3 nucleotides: TGCAGCGTTGGGTACACTACAGGTATCGCCAAAAACATTCAGTACTTC.

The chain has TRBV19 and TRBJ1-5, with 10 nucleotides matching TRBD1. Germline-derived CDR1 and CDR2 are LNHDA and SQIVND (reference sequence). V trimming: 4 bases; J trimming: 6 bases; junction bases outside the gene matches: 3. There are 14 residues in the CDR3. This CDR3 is CASSRQGAGQPQHF. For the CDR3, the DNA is TGTGCCAGTAGTAGACAGGGGGCGGGTCAGCCCCAGCATTTT.

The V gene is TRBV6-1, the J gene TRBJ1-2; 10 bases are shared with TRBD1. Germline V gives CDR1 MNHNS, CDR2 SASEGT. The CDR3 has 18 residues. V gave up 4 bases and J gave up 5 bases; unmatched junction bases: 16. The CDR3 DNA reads TGTGCCAGCAGTGCAATATGGGACAGGGGAAGGAGGGCGTATGGCTACACCTTC. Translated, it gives CASSAIWDRGRRAYGYTF.

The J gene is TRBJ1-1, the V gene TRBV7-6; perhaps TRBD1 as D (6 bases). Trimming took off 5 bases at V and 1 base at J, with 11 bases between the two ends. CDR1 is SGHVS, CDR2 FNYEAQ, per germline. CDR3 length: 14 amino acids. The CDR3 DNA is TGTGCCAGCAGCCGAATAGGGGGGAACACTGAAGCTTTCTTT. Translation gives CASSRIGGNTEAFF.

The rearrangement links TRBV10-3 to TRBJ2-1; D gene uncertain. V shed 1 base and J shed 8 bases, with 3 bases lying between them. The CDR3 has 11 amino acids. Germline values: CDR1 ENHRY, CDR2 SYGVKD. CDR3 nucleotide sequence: TGTGCCATCAGTGAGTTCTATGAGCAGTTCTTC. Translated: CAISEFYEQFF.

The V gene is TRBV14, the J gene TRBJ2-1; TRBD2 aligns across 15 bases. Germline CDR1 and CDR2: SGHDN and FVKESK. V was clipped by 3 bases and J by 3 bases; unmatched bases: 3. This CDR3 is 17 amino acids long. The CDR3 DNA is TGTGCCAGCAGCCAGGGACTAGCGGGAGGACACTACAATGAGCAGTTCTTC. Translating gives CASSQGLAGGHYNEQFF. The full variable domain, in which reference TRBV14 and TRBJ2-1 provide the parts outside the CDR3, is EAGVTQFPSHSVIEKGQTVTLRCDPISGHDNLYWYRRVMGKEIKFLLHFVKESKQDESGMPNNRFLAERTGGTYSTLKVQPAELEDSGVYFCASSQGLAGGHYNEQFFGPGTRLTVL.

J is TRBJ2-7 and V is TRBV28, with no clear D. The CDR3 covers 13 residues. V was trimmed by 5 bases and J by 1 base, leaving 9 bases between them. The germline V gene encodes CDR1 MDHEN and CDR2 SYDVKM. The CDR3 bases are TGTGCCAGCAGTCCGGGTCCTTCCTACGAGCAGTACTTC. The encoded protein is CASSPGPSYEQYF. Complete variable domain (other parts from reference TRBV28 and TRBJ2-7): DVKVTQSSRYLVKRTGEKVFLECVQDMDHENMFWYRQDPGLGLRLIYFSYDVKMKEKGDIPEGYSVSREKKERFSLILESASTNQTSMYLCASSPGPSYEQYFGPGTRLTVT.

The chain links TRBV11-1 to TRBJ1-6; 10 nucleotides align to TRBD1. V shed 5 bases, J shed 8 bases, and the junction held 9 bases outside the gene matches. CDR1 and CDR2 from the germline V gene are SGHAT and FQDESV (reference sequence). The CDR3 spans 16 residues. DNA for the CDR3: TGTGCCAGCAGCCCTTACATGGGGACAGGGGATTCACCCCTCCACTTT. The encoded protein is CASSPYMGTGDSPLHF.

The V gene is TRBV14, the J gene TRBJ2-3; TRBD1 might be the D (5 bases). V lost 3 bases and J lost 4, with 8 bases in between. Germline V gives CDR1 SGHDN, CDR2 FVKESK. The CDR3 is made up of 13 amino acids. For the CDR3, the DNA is TGTGCCAGCAGCCAGGCAGGGCCAGATACGCAGTATTTT. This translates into CASSQAGPDTQYF.

CDR3 sequence reads: CASSLTGIHNSPLHF. As DNA, the CDR3 is TGTGCCAGCAGTTTAACGGGGATCCATAATTCACCCCTCCACTTT. The chain uses TRBV27 and TRBJ1-6; D remains unclear. Trimming shortened V by 2 bases and J by 5 bases, and 10 bases separated the two germline ends. The CDR3 extends over 15 amino acids. The V gene's germline CDR1 is MNHEY and CDR2 SMNVEV (reference sequence).

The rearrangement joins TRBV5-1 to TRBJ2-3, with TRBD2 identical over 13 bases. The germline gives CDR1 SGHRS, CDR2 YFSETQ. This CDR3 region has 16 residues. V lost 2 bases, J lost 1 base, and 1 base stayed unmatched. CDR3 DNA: TGCGCCAGCAGCTTAGGGACTAGCGGGGGCACAGATACGCAGTATTTT. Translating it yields CASSLGTSGGTDTQYF. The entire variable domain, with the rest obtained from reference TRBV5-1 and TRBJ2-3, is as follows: KAGVTQTPRYLIKTRGQQVTLSCSPISGHRSVSWYQQTPGQGLQFLFEYFSETQRNKGNFPGRFSGRQFSNSRSEMNVSTLELGDSALYLCASSLGTSGGTDTQYFGPGTRLTVL.

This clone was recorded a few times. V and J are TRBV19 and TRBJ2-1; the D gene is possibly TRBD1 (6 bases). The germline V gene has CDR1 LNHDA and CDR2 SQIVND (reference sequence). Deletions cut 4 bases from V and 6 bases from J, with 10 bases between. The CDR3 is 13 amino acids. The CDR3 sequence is CASSTQGGNEQFF. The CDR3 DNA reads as TGTGCCAGTAGTACCCAAGGGGGCAATGAGCAGTTCTTC.

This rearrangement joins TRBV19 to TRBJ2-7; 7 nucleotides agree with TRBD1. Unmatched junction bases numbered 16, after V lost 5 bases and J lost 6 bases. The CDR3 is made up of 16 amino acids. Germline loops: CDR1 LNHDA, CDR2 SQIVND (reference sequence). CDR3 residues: CASSLRVSGGVGEQYF. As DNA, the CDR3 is TGTGCCAGTAGTCTTCGAGTGTCAGGGGGTGTAGGCGAGCAGTACTTC.

The CDR3 protein is CASSENYRGEKLFF. The CDR3 nucleotides are TGTGCCAGCAGTGAGAACTACAGGGGAGAAAAACTGTTTTTT. This chain connects TRBV2 to TRBJ1-4; TRBD1 agrees at 7 bases. CDR1 is SNHLY and CDR2 is FYNNEI in the germline V gene. After removal of 3 bases from V and 8 bases from J, the junction contained 6 bases not matched to a gene. The CDR3 has 14 amino acids.

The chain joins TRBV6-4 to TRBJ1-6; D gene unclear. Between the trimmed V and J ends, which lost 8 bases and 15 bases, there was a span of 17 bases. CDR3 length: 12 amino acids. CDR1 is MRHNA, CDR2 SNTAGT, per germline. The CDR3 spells CASLPGGGILHF. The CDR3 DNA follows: TGTGCCAGCCTTCCCGGTGGAGGTATCCTCCACTTT.

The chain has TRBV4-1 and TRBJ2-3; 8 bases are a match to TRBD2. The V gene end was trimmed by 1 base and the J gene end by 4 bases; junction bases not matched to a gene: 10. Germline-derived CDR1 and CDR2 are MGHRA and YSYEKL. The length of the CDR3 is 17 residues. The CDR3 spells CASSQVPGGALPDTQYF. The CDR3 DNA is TGCGCCAGCAGCCAAGTCCCCGGGGGGGCCCTCCCAGATACGCAGTATTTT.

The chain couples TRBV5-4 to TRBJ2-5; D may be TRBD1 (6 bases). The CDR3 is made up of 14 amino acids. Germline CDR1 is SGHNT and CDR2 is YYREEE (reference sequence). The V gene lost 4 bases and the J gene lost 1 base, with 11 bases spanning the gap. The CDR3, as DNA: TGTGCCAGCAGCCCAGGACAGATCCAAGAGACCCAGTACTTC. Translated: CASSPGQIQETQYF.

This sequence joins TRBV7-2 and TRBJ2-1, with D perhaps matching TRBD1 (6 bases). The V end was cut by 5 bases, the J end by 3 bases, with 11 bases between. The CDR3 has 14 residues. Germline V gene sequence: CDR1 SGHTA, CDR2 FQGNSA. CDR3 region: CASSPPGHYNEQFF. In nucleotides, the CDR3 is TGTGCCAGCAGCCCCCCGGGACACTACAATGAGCAGTTCTTC.

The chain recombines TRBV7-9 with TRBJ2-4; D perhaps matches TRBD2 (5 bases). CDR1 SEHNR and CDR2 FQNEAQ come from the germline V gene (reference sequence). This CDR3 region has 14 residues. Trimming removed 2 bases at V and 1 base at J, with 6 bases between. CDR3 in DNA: TGTGCCAGCAGCTTATCGGGGGCCAAAAACATTCAGTACTTC. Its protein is CASSLSGAKNIQYF.